Listed below are T cell receptor beta chains from one sample, sequenced in a study of T-cell memory formation after mild COVID-19. TCRdb reprocessed the 5' RACE reads with MiXCR, giving one entry per CDR3 protein. The sample contains around 160,000 distinct CDR3 sequences, 9.5% to 13% of which appear only once. The sequenced sample consisted of PBMCs or a T cell subset sorted from them (not recorded which). These receptors were taken from a man aged 18-30 years who had mild COVID-19 (a few samples of this study predate the infection). Cell type and time point are not known. CDR3s include the opening cysteine and the closing phenylalanine or tryptophan.

j_call cdr3_length v_call cdr3_aa
TRBJ2-5 14 TRBV5-1 CATNRGTTQETQYF
TRBJ1-5 15 TRBV6-6 CAISQQGGITQPQHF
TRBJ2-3 14 TRBV7-2 CASSLDRTSETQYF
TRBJ1-3 14 TRBV2 CASSTGQNRNTIYF
TRBJ2-5 17 TRBV6-4 CASLLYGRAEIQETQYF
TRBJ2-5 14 TRBV12-3/TRBV12-4 CASSLASGGETQYF
TRBJ1-5 14 TRBV7-2 CASTTGQGDQPQHF
TRBJ2-5 14 TRBV27 CASSLQGQGIAQYF
TRBJ1-5 15 TRBV23-1 CASSQTGGSDQPQHF
TRBJ1-4 15 TRBV5-1 CASSLFSGSNEKLFF
TRBJ1-1 15 TRBV5-1 CASSLVGSWATEAFF
TRBJ2-5 14 TRBV20-1 CSASLASGMGTQYF
TRBJ1-5 14 TRBV12-3/TRBV12-4 CASSPNLSNQPQHF
TRBJ1-1 18 TRBV4-3 CASSQALWGLDLNTEAFF
TRBJ1-6 15 TRBV7-2 CASSLGGSYNSPLHF
TRBJ1-1 16 TRBV20-1 CSASPLGTGAGTEAFF
TRBJ2-1 13 TRBV7-6 CASSLTGGNEQFF
TRBJ1-5 14 TRBV10-3 CAISEGTGNQPQHF
TRBJ2-2 12 TRBV6-2/TRBV6-3 CASSSRTGELFF
TRBJ2-5 15 TRBV5-1 CASSSRGGFQETQYF
TRBJ2-5 16 TRBV10-3 CAISESGAGRGETQYF
TRBJ1-1 16 TRBV7-2 CASSLRPGGLNTEAFF
TRBJ2-7 15 TRBV7-2 CASSRLGGQEYEQYF
TRBJ2-5 16 TRBV5-1 CATSAGFSLQAETQYF
TRBJ2-2 14 TRBV5-4 CASSLLAGSGELFF
TRBJ1-1 14 TRBV2 CASKDSGELTEAFF
TRBJ1-1 12 TRBV15 CATSRDVTAAFF
TRBJ1-2 14 TRBV9 CASSVDRGVRGYTF
TRBJ1-3 14 TRBV12-3/TRBV12-4 CASTLQGAGNTIYF
TRBJ1-2 14 TRBV18 CASSPTAGDYGYTF
TRBJ1-2 15 TRBV4-1 CASSQAGAPMGGYTF
TRBJ1-1 15 TRBV6-5 CASIPWGQGNTEAFF
TRBJ1-1 16 TRBV6-5 CASSYGVGGLVTEAFF
TRBJ2-2 14 TRBV5-1 CASSFTGGNGELFF
TRBJ2-2 18 TRBV4-1 CASSPGMYAKERDGELFF
TRBJ2-1 15 TRBV7-3 CASSLSGGATPRQFF
TRBJ2-3 17 TRBV5-4 CASSADFWDRLGNTQYF
TRBJ1-5 13 TRBV2 CASRTESNQPQHF
TRBJ1-1 15 TRBV28 CASSLLGTTNTEAFF
TRBJ2-2 15 TRBV5-1 CASSLAAGLHGELFF
TRBJ2-3 19 TRBV7-2 CASSLSPPSGGVGTDTQYF
TRBJ1-1 15 TRBV12-3/TRBV12-4 CASSFGGAYNTEAFF
TRBJ1-4 12 TRBV29-1 CSAVGDNEKLFF
TRBJ1-5 18 TRBV6-2/TRBV6-3 CASRDAGQGTWGNQPQHF
TRBJ2-7 13 TRBV3-1 CASSLRDRYEQYF
TRBJ2-5 17 TRBV4-3 CASSHVVGGPGQETQYF
TRBJ1-6 15 TRBV12-3/TRBV12-4 CASSLQGPYNSPLHF
TRBJ1-2 12 TRBV7-2 CASSLVRPSYTF
TRBJ2-4 16 TRBV20-1 CSARGLAGLAKNIQYF
TRBJ2-3 14 TRBV7-2 CASSFLAGGQTQYF
TRBJ2-1 19 TRBV20-1 CSAPIYGRGYPSSYNEQFF